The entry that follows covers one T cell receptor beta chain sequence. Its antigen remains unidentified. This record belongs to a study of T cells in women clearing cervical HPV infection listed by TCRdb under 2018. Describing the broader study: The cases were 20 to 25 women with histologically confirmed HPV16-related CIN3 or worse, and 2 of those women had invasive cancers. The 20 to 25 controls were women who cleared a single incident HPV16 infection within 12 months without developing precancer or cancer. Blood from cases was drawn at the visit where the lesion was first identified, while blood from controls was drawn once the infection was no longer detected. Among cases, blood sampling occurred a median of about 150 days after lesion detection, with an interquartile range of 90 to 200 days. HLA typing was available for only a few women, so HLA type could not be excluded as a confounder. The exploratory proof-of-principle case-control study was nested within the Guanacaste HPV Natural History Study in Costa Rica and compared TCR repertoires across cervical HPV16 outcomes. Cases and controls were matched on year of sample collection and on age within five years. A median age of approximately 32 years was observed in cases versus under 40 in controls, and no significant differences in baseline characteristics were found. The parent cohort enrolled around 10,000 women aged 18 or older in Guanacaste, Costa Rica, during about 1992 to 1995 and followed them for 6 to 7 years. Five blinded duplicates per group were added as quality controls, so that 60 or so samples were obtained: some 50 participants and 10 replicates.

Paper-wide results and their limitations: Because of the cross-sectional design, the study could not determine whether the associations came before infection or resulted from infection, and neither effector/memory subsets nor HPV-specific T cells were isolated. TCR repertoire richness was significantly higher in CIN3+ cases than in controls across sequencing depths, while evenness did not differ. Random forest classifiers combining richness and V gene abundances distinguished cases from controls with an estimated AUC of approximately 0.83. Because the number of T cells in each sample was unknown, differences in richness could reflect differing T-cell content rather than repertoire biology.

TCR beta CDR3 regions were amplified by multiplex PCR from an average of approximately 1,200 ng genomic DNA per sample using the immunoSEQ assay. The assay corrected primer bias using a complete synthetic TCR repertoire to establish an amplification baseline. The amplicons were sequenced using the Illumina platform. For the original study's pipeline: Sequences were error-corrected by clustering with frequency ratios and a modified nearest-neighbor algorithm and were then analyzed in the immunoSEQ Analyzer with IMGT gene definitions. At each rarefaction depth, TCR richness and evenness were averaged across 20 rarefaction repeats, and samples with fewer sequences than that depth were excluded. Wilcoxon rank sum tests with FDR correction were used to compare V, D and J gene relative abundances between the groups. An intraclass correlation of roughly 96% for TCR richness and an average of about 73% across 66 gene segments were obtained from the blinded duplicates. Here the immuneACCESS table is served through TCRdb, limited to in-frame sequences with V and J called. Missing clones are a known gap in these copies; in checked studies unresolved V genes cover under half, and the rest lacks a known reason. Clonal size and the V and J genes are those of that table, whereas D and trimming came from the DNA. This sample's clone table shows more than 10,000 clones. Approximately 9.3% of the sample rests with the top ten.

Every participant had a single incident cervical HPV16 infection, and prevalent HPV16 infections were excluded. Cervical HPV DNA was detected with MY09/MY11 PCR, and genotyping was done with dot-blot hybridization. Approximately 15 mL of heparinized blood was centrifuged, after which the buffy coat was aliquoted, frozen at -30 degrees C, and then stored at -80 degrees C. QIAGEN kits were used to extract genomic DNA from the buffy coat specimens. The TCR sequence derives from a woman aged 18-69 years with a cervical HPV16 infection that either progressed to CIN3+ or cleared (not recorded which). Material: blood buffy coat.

The CDR3 DNA, read in part, is TGTGCCAGCAGCTCTGGGCCCTATAATTCACCA. Its protein product is CASSSGPYNSP. The CDR3 in full is CASSSGPYNSPLFF. The chain couples TRBV7-9 to TRBJ1-4; no D segment can be confidently identified. The read comes to an end 3 residues before the CDR3 does, leaving the germline J gene to fill in the end. The germline V gene (reference sequence) supplies CDR1 SEHNR and CDR2 FQNEAQ. Including the terminal cysteine and phenylalanine, the CDR3 comprises 14 residues. Only the CDR3 bases that were read are kept: 33 of them, in frame from base 1. Full variable domain (CDR3 extended with the reference TRBV7-9 and TRBJ1-4 proteins): DTGVSQNPRHKITKRGQNVTFRCDPISEHNRLYWYRQTLGQGPEFLTYFQNEAQLEKSRLLSDRFSAERPKGSFSTLEIQRTEQGDSAMYLCASSSGPYNSPLFFGSGTQLSVL.